The 9 T cell receptor beta chains in this list originate from one sample, sequenced in a study of OX40 agonist ivuxolimab in advanced cancers. Repertoires were generated with immunoSEQ multiplex PCR, while TCRdb's copy carries only in-frame clones and drops some. The profile shows 70,000 to 85,000 clones, roughly 80% of them singletons. The source was CD4+ or CD8+ T cells sorted from blood, collected in a trial of the OX40 agonist ivuxolimab. The source of these receptors is an adult with an advanced solid tumor such as melanoma, head and neck, liver or kidney cancer.

The chain recombines TRBV7-9 with TRBJ2-4, with 7 bases matching TRBD1. The ends lost 5 bases at V and 4 bases at J; junction bases unmatched: 11. The CDR3 is made up of 16 amino acids. Germline CDR1 SEHNR, CDR2 FQNEAQ (reference sequence). CDR3 protein: CASSDRPGQSKNIQYF. CDR3 bases: TGTGCCAGCAGCGACCGGCCGGGACAGTCGAAAAACATTCAGTACTTC.

The genes are TRBV14 and TRBJ1-4; D is possibly TRBD1 (6 bases). This CDR3 spans 12 amino acids. Germline-derived CDR1 and CDR2 are SGHDN and FVKESK. Trimming cost V 3 bases and J 10 bases, with 9 bases left between them. The CDR3 region has the DNA TGTGCCAGCAGCCAGATCAGGGGAAAACTGTTTTTT. Protein sequence: CASSQIRGKLFF.

The chain uses TRBV28 and TRBJ1-5; D is perhaps TRBD1 (6 bases). Trimming removed 3 bases from V and 6 bases from J, with 12 bases in between. This CDR3 is 14 amino acids long. Germline lookup yields CDR1 MDHEN and CDR2 SYDVKM. The CDR3 is CASSFTTGSQPQHF. The CDR3 DNA is TGTGCCAGCAGTTTTACGACAGGTAGTCAGCCCCAGCATTTT.

This sequence joins TRBV28 and TRBJ1-5; TRBD1 matches 9 bases. Germline CDR1 reads MDHEN; CDR2 reads SYDVKM. V shed 4 bases, J shed 7 bases, and the junction held 17 bases outside the gene matches. CDR3 length: 18 amino acids. CDR3 protein: CASSSTAGTGSPGQPQHF. DNA for the CDR3: TGTGCCAGCAGTTCCACCGCCGGGACAGGGAGTCCCGGGCAGCCCCAGCATTTT.

V gene TRBV7-2 combines with J gene TRBJ2-7; TRBD2 matches 14 bases. J lost 3 bases, V lost 5 bases, and 6 bases had no gene match. This CDR3 spans 16 amino acids. CDR1 is SGHTA and CDR2 is FQGNSA in the germline V gene. CDR3 sequence reads: CASSPRLAGGFYEQYF. CDR3 sequence (DNA): TGTGCCAGCAGCCCCAGACTAGCGGGAGGGTTCTACGAGCAGTACTTC. The whole variable domain, remainder taken from reference TRBV7-2 and TRBJ2-7, is GAGVSQSPSNKVTEKGKDVELRCDPISGHTALYWYRQSLGQGLEFLIYFQGNSAPDKSGLPSDRFSAERTGGSVSTLTIQRTQQEDSAVYLCASSPRLAGGFYEQYFGPGTRLTVT.

The V call is TRBV11-2, the J call TRBJ2-1, with a possible D match to TRBD1 (5 bases). Germline loops: CDR1 SGHAT, CDR2 FQNNGV. CDR3 length: 17 residues. Between the trimmed V and J ends, which lost 5 bases and 4 bases, there was a span of 21 bases. CDR3 DNA sequence: TGTGCCAGCAGCCCCATCGGTCAGGGTGGCAGGTACAATGAGCAGTTCTTC. Amino acid sequence: CASSPIGQGGRYNEQFF.

This clone was observed a single time. This chain uses TRBV2 with TRBJ2-6, with D tentatively TRBD2 (5 bases). Trimming pared 7 bases from V and 2 bases from J, leaving 6 bases between. Germline loops: CDR1 SNHLY, CDR2 FYNNEI. The CDR3 length is 13 residues. The CDR3 spells CASTGAGANVLTF. CDR3 DNA: TGTGCCAGCACCGGGGCTGGGGCCAACGTCCTGACTTTC. The full variable domain, its missing parts supplied by reference TRBV2 and TRBJ2-6, is EPEVTQTPSHQVTQMGQEVILRCVPISNHLYFYWYRQILGQKVEFLVSFYNNEISEKSEIFDDQFSVERPDGSNFTLKIRSTKLEDSAMYFCASTGAGANVLTFGAGSRLTVL.

The chain recombines TRBV7-9 with TRBJ2-1; 12 positions match TRBD2. The CDR3 is 15 residues long. V shed 2 bases, J shed 6 bases, and the junction held 2 bases outside the gene matches. Germline values: CDR1 SEHNR, CDR2 FQNEAQ (reference sequence). The CDR3 DNA reads TGTGCCAGCAGCTTACTAGCGGGGGGGAGCAATGAGCAGTTCTTC. It yields the protein CASSLLAGGSNEQFF.

The chain recombines TRBV5-1 with TRBJ2-2; D is unclear. Germline V gene data show CDR1 as SGHRS and CDR2 as YFSETQ. This CDR3 comprises 15 residues. Trimming removed 2 bases at V and 3 bases at J, with 11 bases between. CDR3 amino acids: CASSFKGSDTGELFF. DNA of the CDR3: TGCGCCAGCAGCTTCAAAGGGTCCGACACCGGGGAGCTGTTTTTT.